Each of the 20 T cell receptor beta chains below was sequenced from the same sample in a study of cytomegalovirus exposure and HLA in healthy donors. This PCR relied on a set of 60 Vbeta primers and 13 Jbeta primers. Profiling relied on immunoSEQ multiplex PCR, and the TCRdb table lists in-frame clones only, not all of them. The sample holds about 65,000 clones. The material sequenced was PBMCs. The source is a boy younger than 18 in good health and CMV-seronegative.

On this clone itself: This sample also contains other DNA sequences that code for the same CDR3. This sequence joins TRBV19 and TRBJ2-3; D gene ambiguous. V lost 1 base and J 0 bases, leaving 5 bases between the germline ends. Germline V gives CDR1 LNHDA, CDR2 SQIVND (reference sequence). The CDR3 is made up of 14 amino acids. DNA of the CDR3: TGTGCCAGTAGTATAGTTGCGAGCACAGATACGCAGTATTTT. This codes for CASSIVASTDTQYF.

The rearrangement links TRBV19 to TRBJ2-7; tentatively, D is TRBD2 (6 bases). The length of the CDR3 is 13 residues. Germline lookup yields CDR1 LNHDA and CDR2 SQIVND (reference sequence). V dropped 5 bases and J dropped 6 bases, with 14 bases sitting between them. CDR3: CASSPQASAEQYF. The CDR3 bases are TGTGCCAGTAGTCCACAGGCTAGCGCCGAGCAGTACTTC.

CDR3 nucleotides: TGTGCCAGCAGCGCCCCGACGACTAGCGGCAATGAGCAGTTCTTC. It encodes CASSAPTTSGNEQFF. This chain links TRBV7-9 with TRBJ2-1; 9 bases agree with TRBD2. V was clipped by 5 bases and J by 6 bases; unmatched bases: 8. The germline V gene has CDR1 SEHNR and CDR2 FQNEAQ (reference sequence). This CDR3 has 15 residues.

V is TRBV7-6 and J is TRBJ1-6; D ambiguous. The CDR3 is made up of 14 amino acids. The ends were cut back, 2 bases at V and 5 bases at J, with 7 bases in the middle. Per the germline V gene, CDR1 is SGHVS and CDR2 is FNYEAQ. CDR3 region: CASSLSGNNSPLHF. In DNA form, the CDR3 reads TGTGCCAGCAGCTTATCGGGGAATAATTCACCCCTCCACTTT.

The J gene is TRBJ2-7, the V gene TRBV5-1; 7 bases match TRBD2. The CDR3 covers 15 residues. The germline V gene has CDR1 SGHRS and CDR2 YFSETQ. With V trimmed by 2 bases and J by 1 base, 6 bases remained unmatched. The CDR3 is CASSFGGSPSYEQYF. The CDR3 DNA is TGCGCCAGCAGCTTCGGCGGGAGTCCTTCCTACGAGCAGTACTTC. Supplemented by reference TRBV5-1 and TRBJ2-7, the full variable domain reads KAGVTQTPRYLIKTRGQQVTLSCSPISGHRSVSWYQQTPGQGLQFLFEYFSETQRNKGNFPGRFSGRQFSNSRSEMNVSTLELGDSALYLCASSFGGSPSYEQYFGPGTRLTVT.

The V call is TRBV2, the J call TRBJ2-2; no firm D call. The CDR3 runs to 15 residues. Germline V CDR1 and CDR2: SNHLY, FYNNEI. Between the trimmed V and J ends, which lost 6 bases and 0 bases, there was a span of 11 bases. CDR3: CASRLQRTNTGELFF. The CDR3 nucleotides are TGTGCCAGCAGGCTACAGAGAACGAACACCGGGGAGCTGTTTTTT. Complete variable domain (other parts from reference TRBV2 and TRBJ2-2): EPEVTQTPSHQVTQMGQEVILRCVPISNHLYFYWYRQILGQKVEFLVSFYNNEISEKSEIFDDQFSVERPDGSNFTLKIRSTKLEDSAMYFCASRLQRTNTGELFFGEGSRLTVL.

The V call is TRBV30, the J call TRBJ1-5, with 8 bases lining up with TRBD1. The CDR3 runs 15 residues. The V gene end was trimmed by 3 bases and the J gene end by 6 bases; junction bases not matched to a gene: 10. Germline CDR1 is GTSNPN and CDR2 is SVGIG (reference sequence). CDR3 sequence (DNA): TGTGCCTGGAGCGCCGGACAGGGAGGGTTTCAGCCCCAGCATTTT. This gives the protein CAWSAGQGGFQPQHF.

The CDR3: CSARQERNTEAFF. The CDR3 DNA sequence: TGCAGCGCCAGACAGGAGAGGAACACTGAAGCTTTCTTT. The chain couples TRBV29-1 to TRBJ1-1, with D perhaps matching TRBD1 (6 bases). The V gene lost 7 bases and the J gene lost 1 base, with 13 bases spanning the gap. The germline V gene has CDR1 SQVTM and CDR2 ANQGSEA. This CDR3 comprises 13 residues. Full variable domain (rest looked up from reference TRBV29-1 and TRBJ1-1): SAVISQKPSRDICQRGTSLTIQCQVDSQVTMMFWYRQQPGQSLTLIATANQGSEATYESGFVIDKFPISRPNLTFSTLTVSNMSPEDSSIYLCSARQERNTEAFFGQGTRLTVV.

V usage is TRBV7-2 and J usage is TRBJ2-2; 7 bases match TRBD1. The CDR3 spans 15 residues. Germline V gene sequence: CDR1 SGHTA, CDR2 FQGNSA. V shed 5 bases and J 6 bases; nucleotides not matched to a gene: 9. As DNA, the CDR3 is TGTGCCAGCAGCCCCGACAGGGTTGGTGCCGGGGAGCTGTTTTTT. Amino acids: CASSPDRVGAGELFF.

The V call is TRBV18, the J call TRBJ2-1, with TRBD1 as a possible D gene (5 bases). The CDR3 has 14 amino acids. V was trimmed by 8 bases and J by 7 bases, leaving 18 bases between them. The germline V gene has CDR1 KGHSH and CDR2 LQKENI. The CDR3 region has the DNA TGTGCCAGCAATTTTCTCAAAGGGGTTAATGAGCAGTTCTTC. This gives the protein CASNFLKGVNEQFF.

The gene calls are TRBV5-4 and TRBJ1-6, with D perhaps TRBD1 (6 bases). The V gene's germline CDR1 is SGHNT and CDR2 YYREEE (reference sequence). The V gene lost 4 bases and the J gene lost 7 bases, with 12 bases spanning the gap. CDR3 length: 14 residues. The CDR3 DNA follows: TGTGCCAGCAGCCTGGACAGTGGGAATTCACCCCTCCACTTT. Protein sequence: CASSLDSGNSPLHF.

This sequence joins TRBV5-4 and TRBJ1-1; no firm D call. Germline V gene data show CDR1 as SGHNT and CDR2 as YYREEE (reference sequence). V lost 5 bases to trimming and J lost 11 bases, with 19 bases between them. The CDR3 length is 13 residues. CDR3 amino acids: CASRSEFRSEAFF. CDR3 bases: TGTGCCAGCAGATCTGAATTCAGGTCAGAGGCTTTCTTT.

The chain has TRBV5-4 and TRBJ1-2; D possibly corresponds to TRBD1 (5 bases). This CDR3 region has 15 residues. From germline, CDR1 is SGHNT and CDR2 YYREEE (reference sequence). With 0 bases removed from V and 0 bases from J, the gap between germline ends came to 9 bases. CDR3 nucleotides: TGTGCCAGCAGCTTGGTAGGGGTCGCTAACTATGGCTACACCTTC. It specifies CASSLVGVANYGYTF.

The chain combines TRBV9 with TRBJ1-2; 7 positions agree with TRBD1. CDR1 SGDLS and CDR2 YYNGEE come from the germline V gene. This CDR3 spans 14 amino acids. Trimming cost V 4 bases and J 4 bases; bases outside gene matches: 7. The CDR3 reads CASSSSQGVYGYTF. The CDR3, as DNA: TGTGCCAGCAGCTCGAGCCAGGGGGTCTATGGCTACACCTTC.

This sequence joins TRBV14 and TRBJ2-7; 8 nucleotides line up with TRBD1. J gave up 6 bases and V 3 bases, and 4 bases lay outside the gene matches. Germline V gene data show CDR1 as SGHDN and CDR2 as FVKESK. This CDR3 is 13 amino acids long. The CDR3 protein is CASSHPDRGEQYF. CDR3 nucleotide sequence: TGTGCCAGCAGCCACCCAGACAGGGGCGAGCAGTACTTC.

In DNA, the CDR3 is TGTGCCTGGAGTGTCGTGGGAGAAACCGGGGAGCTGTTTTTT. Its protein product is CAWSVVGETGELFF. The chain links TRBV30 to TRBJ2-2; weak D call: TRBD2 (5 bases). CDR3 length equals 14 residues. The V gene's germline CDR1 is GTSNPN and CDR2 SVGIG (reference sequence). Trimming cost V 0 bases and J 5 bases, with 10 bases left between them.

The CDR3 spells CAWGNRDSGNTIYF. The CDR3 region has the DNA TGTGCCTGGGGGAACCGGGACAGTGGAAACACCATATATTTT. This rearrangement joins TRBV30 to TRBJ1-3, with 7 nucleotides matching TRBD1. CDR3 length: 14 residues. V lost 5 bases to trimming and J lost 3 bases; unmatched junction nucleotides: 7. Looked up from germline, CDR1 is GTSNPN and CDR2 is SVGIG (reference sequence).

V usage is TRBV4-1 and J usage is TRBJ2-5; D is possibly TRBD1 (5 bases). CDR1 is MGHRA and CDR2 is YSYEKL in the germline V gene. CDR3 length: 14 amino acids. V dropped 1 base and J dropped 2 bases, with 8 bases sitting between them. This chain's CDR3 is CASSQGQIQETQYF. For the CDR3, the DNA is TGCGCCAGCAGCCAAGGACAGATTCAAGAGACCCAGTACTTC.

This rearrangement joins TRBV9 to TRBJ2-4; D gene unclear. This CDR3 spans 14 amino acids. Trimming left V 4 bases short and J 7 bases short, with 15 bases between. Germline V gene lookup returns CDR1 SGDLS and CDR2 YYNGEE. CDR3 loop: CASSPLVAGNIQYF. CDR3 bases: TGTGCCAGCAGCCCCCTCGTCGCCGGGAACATTCAGTACTTC.

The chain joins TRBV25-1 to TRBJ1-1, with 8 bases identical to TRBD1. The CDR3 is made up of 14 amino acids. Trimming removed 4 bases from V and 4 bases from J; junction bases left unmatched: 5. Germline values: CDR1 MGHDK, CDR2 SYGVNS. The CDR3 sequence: CASSGGQVSTEAFF. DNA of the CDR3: TGTGCCAGCAGTGGGGGACAGGTGAGCACTGAAGCTTTCTTT. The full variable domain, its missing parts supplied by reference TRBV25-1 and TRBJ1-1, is EADIYQTPRYLVIGTGKKITLECSQTMGHDKMYWYQQDPGMELHLIHYSYGVNSTEKGDLSSESTVSRIRTEHFPLTLESARPSHTSQYLCASSGGQVSTEAFFGQGTRLTVV.